This entry lists 15 T cell receptor beta chains sequenced from one sample in a study of tumor-infiltrating lymphocytes in primary liver carcinoma. Without any cell sorting, roughly 20-32 mg of bulk tissue yielded co-extracted RNA and DNA. The input was 500 ng total RNA; TCR beta cDNA was made from it with a constant-region primer. Slightly modified ARM-PCR, run as three nested multiplex PCR rounds, produced the TCR beta libraries. TRBV1-TRBV30 forward and Cbeta reverse primers drove the first two roughly 10-cycle rounds. Via MiXCR, TCRdb re-called the multiplex PCR reads, giving one row per CDR3 protein. The sample shows tens of thousands of distinct CDR3 sequences, around 66% of them seen only once. The specimen was tumor-adjacent normal liver tissue. The receptor source for this set is a man aged 35-49 years with primary liver carcinoma and hepatitis B virus infection.

Note on this clonotype: Since a much larger clone is just one base distant, this may be a read error. The chain employs TRBV5-1 and TRBJ2-7; D is tentatively TRBD1 or TRBD2 (5 bases each). The germline V gene has CDR1 SGHRS and CDR2 YFSETQ. V shed 2 bases and J shed 5 bases, with 14 bases lying between them. This CDR3 spans 14 amino acids. CDR3 bases: TGCGCCAGCAGCTTCGGGGCCTTCGAAAACGAGCAGTACTTC. This gives the protein CASSFGAFENEQYF.

The genes are TRBV11-1 and TRBJ2-1; D is perhaps TRBD2 (7 bases). CDR1 and CDR2 (germline): SGHAT, FQDESV (reference sequence). There are 15 residues in the CDR3. CDR3 loop: CVNREGTILSNEQFF. In DNA form, the CDR3 reads TGTGTAAACAGGGAGGGGACAATCCTCTCCAATGAGCAGTTCTTC.

The rearrangement uses TRBV11-2 and TRBJ2-3; the D gene is possibly TRBD2 (5 bases). This CDR3 has 15 amino acids. Germline assignment: CDR1 SGHAT and CDR2 FQNNGV. Trimming left V 6 bases short and J 3 bases short, with 16 bases between. CDR3 amino acids: CASRFYGDSTDTQYF. CDR3 DNA sequence: TGTGCCAGCAGGTTCTACGGGGATAGTACAGATACGCAGTATTTT.

This clonotype rates as medium-sized (0.01 to 0.1%). The rearrangement uses TRBV7-9 and TRBJ2-3; 10 bases map to TRBD1. V was clipped by 5 bases and J by 2 bases; unmatched bases: 4. The CDR3 is 15 residues long. The V gene's germline CDR1 is SEHNR and CDR2 FQNEAQ (reference sequence). DNA of the CDR3: TGTGCCAGCAGCCTAAGACAGGGGGCCACAGATACGCAGTATTTT. This codes for CASSLRQGATDTQYF.

Note on this clonotype: As the CDR3 is not closed by the conserved phenylalanine or tryptophan, this likely results from a read error. The chain has TRBV11-2 and TRBJ2-1; TRBD1 aligns across 9 bases. Germline values: CDR1 SGHAT, CDR2 FQNNGV. J lost 0 bases, V lost 5 bases, and 8 bases had no gene match. This CDR3 comprises 17 residues. The CDR3 loop is CASSQGTGRSSYNEQFL. CDR3 DNA: TGTGCCAGCAGCCAGGGGACAGGGAGGAGCTCCTACAATGAGCAGTTCTTA.

A note on this clonotype: In this CDR3 the conserved last residue, phenylalanine or tryptophan, is missing, so a read error is likely. The DNA is omitted, as the CDR3 cannot be located on it reliably, and the CDR3 follows TCRdb's listing. The gene calls are TRBV11-1 and TRBJ2-1; the table gives TRBD2 as D, unverified against the DNA. The germline V gene has CDR1 SGHAT and CDR2 FQDESV (reference sequence). A total of 16 residues make up the CDR3, ends included. The CDR3 sequence: CASSPRGLAGVGEQIS.

Notes on this clonotype: The conserved phenylalanine or tryptophan normally closing the CDR3 is absent here, so this likely arose from a read error. The chain carries TRBV11-3 and TRBJ2-1; D remains ambiguous. The CDR3 spans 12 residues. The V end was cut by 2 bases, the J end by 10 bases, with 9 bases between. Germline V gene sequence: CDR1 SGHNT, CDR2 YENEEA. CDR3 coding DNA: TGTGCCAGCAGCTTAAATACCAACGAGCAGTTCTTG. This encodes CASSLNTNEQFL.

This clonotype has a handful of counts. Sequence at one end of the junction differs from germline and may be a read error. This rearrangement joins TRBV10-1 to TRBJ2-1; 7 nucleotides agree with TRBD2. Looked up from germline, CDR1 is WNHNN and CDR2 is SYGVQD (reference sequence). The CDR3 runs 15 residues. The CDR3 bases are TGCCCCAGCTCCCAGGGAATAGCGGGTGACAATGAGCAGTTCTTC. Translation: CPSSQGIAGDNEQFF.

This clonotype was seen a single time. No conserved phenylalanine or tryptophan ends this CDR3, so it is likely a read error. The V call is TRBV6-5, the J call TRBJ2-7, with D hard to call. The ends were cut back, 9 bases at V and 1 base at J, with 16 bases in the middle. The CDR3 is made up of 14 amino acids. In germline, CDR1 is MNHEY, CDR2 SVGAGI. CDR3 sequence: CASSPRLESYEQYI. CDR3 bases: TGTGCCAGTAGCCCCAGGTTAGAGTCCTACGAGCAGTACATC.

The chain uses TRBV6-2 or TRBV6-3 and TRBJ1-5; no clear D gene. Germline CDR1 MNHEY, CDR2 SVGEGT. Trimming stripped 2 bases from V and 7 bases from J, with 9 bases between. This CDR3 comprises 13 residues. CDR3 bases: TGTGCCAGCAGTTACCGGGCCGAGCAGCCCCAGCATTTT. Its protein product is CASSYRAEQPQHF.

This clonotype was seen a few times. A much larger clone differs from this one at a single base, so this may be a read error. The rearrangement joins TRBV6-2 or TRBV6-3 to TRBJ2-3; 8 bases map to TRBD2. Germline CDR1 reads MNHEY; CDR2 reads SVGEGT. This CDR3 is 16 amino acids long. The CDR3 sequence is CASSPLGLASTDMQYF. CDR3 nucleotides: TGTGCCAGCAGCCCCCTAGGACTAGCTAGCACAGATATGCAGTATTTT.

The chain links TRBV7-3 to TRBJ2-3; 13 nucleotides line up with TRBD2. The CDR3 contains 14 residues. V gave up 2 bases and J gave up 8 bases; unmatched junction bases: 1. Germline V gene lookup returns CDR1 SGHTA and CDR2 FQGTGA. The CDR3 bases are TGTGCCAGCAGCTTAGGGACTAGCGGGACTACGCAGTATTTT. Its protein is CASSLGTSGTTQYF.

This clonotype was counted at least ten times. The chain recombines TRBV11-1 with TRBJ2-1; TRBD2 aligns across 8 bases. CDR1 and CDR2 from the germline V gene are SGHAT and FQDESV (reference sequence). The CDR3 extends over 19 amino acids. The junction had 15 bases not matched to a gene; V was cut back by 5 bases and J by 0 bases. Here the CDR3 reads CASSPPLASGFSSYNEQFF. CDR3 bases: TGTGCCAGCAGCCCTCCCCTTGCTAGCGGGTTTAGCTCCTACAATGAGCAGTTCTTC.

This chain joins TRBV6-5 and TRBJ2-3; D unresolved. Per the germline V gene, CDR1 is MNHEY and CDR2 is SVGAGI. The CDR3 runs to 11 residues. Trimming stripped 6 bases from V and 5 bases from J, with 6 bases between. CDR3 nucleotide sequence: TGTGCCAGCAGCCTGGTAGATACGCAGTATTTT. Encoded protein: CASSLVDTQYF.

In regard to this clonotype: The junction and the germline gene differ at one end; a read error may be behind it. The chain has TRBV5-4 and TRBJ2-1; D not resolved. Germline loops: CDR1 SGHNT, CDR2 YYREEE (reference sequence). This CDR3 is 16 amino acids long. The CDR3 here is CASNLGPDSQRNEQFF. As DNA, the CDR3 is TGTGCCAGCAACTTGGGTCCCGACTCTCAAAGGAATGAACAGTTCTTC.